This T cell receptor (beta chain) derives from a study of blood T cell repertoires in COVID-19. Whole-study context: Samples came from the United States, Italy and Spain, spanning acute and convalescent COVID-19. Sample material is recorded as cDNA or gDNA derived from T cells, B-cell-depleted T cells, or PBMCs.

Original methodology: Quantification of nucleated cells was approximated via reference gene primer amplification. Sequencing used immunoSEQ multiplex PCR; TCRdb keeps in-frame clones, though not all of them. V and J calls and clone size are those listed in that table; D and trimming were worked out from the DNA. The sample records some 290,000 clones, around 90% being singletons. The sample holds one count of this clone. In germline, CDR1 is SGHTA, CDR2 FQGNSA. The length of the CDR3 is 16 residues. V dropped 4 bases and J dropped 5; count of bases not matched to a gene: 5. The TCR was taken from a woman in her fifties or sixties who had recovered from COVID-19. This chain links TRBV7-2 with TRBJ2-1, with 13 bases matching TRBD2. Sequences were obtained from peripheral blood. This CDR3 is CASSWSTSGGDNEQFF. Here the CDR3 DNA reads TGTGCCAGCAGCTGGTCTACTAGCGGGGGGGACAATGAGCAGTTCTTC.